What follows are 26 T cell receptor beta chains derived from one specimen sequenced in a study of T-cell reconstitution after alpha-beta-depleted transplantation in children. The TCRbeta library was prepared with unique molecular identifiers. TCRdb analysed the PCR reads with MiXCR anew, one entry per CDR3 protein. Among around 800,000 distinct CDR3 sequences, 16% were seen once, and the ten largest hold roughly 5%. The input for sequencing was PBMCs, mostly from graft donor cells, taken 360 days after TCRalphabeta/CD19-depleted stem cell transplant. These receptors all come from a male patient between 5 and 17 years old who had a stem cell transplant for acute lymphoblastic leukemia, so the T cells may come from the graft donor.

The J gene is TRBJ2-5, the V gene TRBV7-2; D might be TRBD1 or TRBD2, each matching 6 bases. The CDR3 is 15 amino acids. V was shortened by 3 bases and J by 3 bases, with 14 bases between the two germline ends. Germline V gene data show CDR1 as SGHTA and CDR2 as FQGNSA. CDR3 loop: CASSFGGGGKETQYF. CDR3 nucleotide sequence: TGTGCCAGCAGCTTCGGGGGCGGAGGGAAAGAGACCCAGTACTTC.

V and J are TRBV3-1 and TRBJ2-7; D is ambiguous. The germline V gene has CDR1 LGHDT and CDR2 YNNKEL (reference sequence). This CDR3 has 13 residues. Trimming shortened V by 2 bases and J by 3 bases, and 8 bases separated the two germline ends. The CDR3: CASSQLVGYEQYF. CDR3 coding DNA: TGTGCCAGCAGCCAACTAGTCGGCTACGAGCAGTACTTC.

This clonotype was detected only a few times. The rearrangement uses TRBV15 and TRBJ2-1, with 15 bases matching TRBD2. Germline CDR1 is LNHNV and CDR2 is YYDKDF (reference sequence). The CDR3 is 19 residues long. J lost 0 bases, V lost 0 bases, and 3 bases had no gene match. The CDR3 reads CATSRDRGLAGGSYNEQFF. The CDR3 DNA sequence: TGTGCCACCAGCAGAGATCGGGGACTAGCGGGGGGCTCCTACAATGAGCAGTTCTTC.

This clonotype was seen at least ten times. The rearrangement uses TRBV20-1 and TRBJ2-2; D possibly corresponds to TRBD2 (5 bases). The CDR3 loop spans 13 amino acids. Germline CDR1 reads DFQATT; CDR2 reads SNEGSKA (reference sequence). V lost 6 bases and J 6 bases, leaving 14 bases between the germline ends. CDR3 amino acids: CSASQNGAGELFF. In DNA, the CDR3 is TGCAGTGCCTCCCAGAACGGGGCCGGGGAGCTGTTTTTT.

The rearrangement links TRBV11-2 to TRBJ2-7, with 7 bases lining up with TRBD2. V lost 7 bases to trimming and J lost 6 bases; unmatched junction nucleotides: 12. Germline CDR1 is SGHAT and CDR2 is FQNNGV. There are 14 residues in the CDR3. This CDR3 reads CASKGLRGAGEQYF. DNA of the CDR3: TGTGCCAGCAAGGGACTACGTGGGGCTGGCGAGCAGTACTTC. The full variable domain, with the rest looked up from reference TRBV11-2 and TRBJ2-7, is EAGVAQSPRYKIIEKRQSVAFWCNPISGHATLYWYQQILGQGPKLLIQFQNNGVVDDSQLPKDRFSAERLKGVDSTLKIQPAKLEDSAVYLCASKGLRGAGEQYFGPGTRLTVT.

The DNA for the CDR3 is TGTGCCAGCAGCGTATCACTAGCGGGAGAGCATGAGCAGTTCTTC. Translated, it gives CASSVSLAGEHEQFF. The chain has TRBV9 and TRBJ2-1; TRBD2 matches at 11 bases. The CDR3 spans 15 residues. Trimming took 1 base from V and 8 from J; bases not matched to a gene: 5. Germline CDR1 is SGDLS and CDR2 is YYNGEE.

This clonotype was seen a handful of times. V and J are TRBV12-3 or TRBV12-4 and TRBJ2-1, with D perhaps matching TRBD2 (6 bases). V lost 5 bases and J lost 0, with 20 bases in between. The CDR3 has 18 amino acids. For the CDR3, the DNA is TGTGCCAGCAGTCTCCCCAAGCTAGCGCCAAGCTCCTACAATGAGCAGTTCTTC. Its protein is CASSLPKLAPSSYNEQFF.

This clonotype was seen a handful of times. The gene calls are TRBV12-3 or TRBV12-4 and TRBJ1-2, with D tentatively TRBD1 (6 bases). The CDR3 is made up of 13 amino acids. The V end was cut by 3 bases, the J end by 4 bases, with 9 bases between. The CDR3 spells CASSFGQSYGYTF. In DNA form, the CDR3 reads TGTGCCAGCAGTTTCGGACAGAGCTATGGCTACACCTTC.

Only a few counts were recorded for this clonotype. The genes are TRBV7-2 and TRBJ1-3; a weak D match, TRBD1 (5 bases). The V end was cut by 6 bases, the J end by 0 bases, with 15 bases between. There are 16 residues in the CDR3. Germline V gene data show CDR1 as SGHTA and CDR2 as FQGNSA. The CDR3 loop reads CASRGPGRDSGNTIYF. CDR3 coding DNA: TGTGCCAGCAGGGGCCCGGGACGAGACTCTGGAAACACCATATATTTT.

V gene TRBV7-9 combines with J gene TRBJ2-1; 13 nucleotides match TRBD2. Per germline, CDR1 SEHNR and CDR2 FQNEAQ (reference sequence). The CDR3 runs 17 residues. V lost 5 bases to trimming and J lost 9 bases; unmatched junction nucleotides: 13. The CDR3 bases are TGTGCCAGCAGCCCCCGAACTAGCGGGAGGGCCGGGGGTGAGCAGTTCTTC. Protein: CASSPRTSGRAGGEQFF.

V usage is TRBV5-1 and J usage is TRBJ2-3; the match to TRBD2 covers 9 bases. The CDR3 is 18 residues long. V shed 4 bases, J shed 3 bases, and the junction held 15 bases outside the gene matches. Germline V gene sequence: CDR1 SGHRS, CDR2 YFSETQ. CDR3 sequence (DNA): TGCGCCAGCAGCCTGGCGGGAGGGACCTTCGGCCTTACAGATACGCAGTATTTT. It specifies CASSLAGGTFGLTDTQYF.

This clonotype was counted between two and nine times. The CDR3 nucleotides are TGTGCCACCAGTGAACCGGGACAGGGTATCCACGAGCAGTACTTC. Translated, it gives CATSEPGQGIHEQYF. The rearrangement links TRBV24-1 to TRBJ2-7; 9 bases align to TRBD1. The J segment lost 5 bases and the V segment lost 4 bases, leaving 8 bases of the junction unmatched. This CDR3 comprises 15 residues. Germline loops: CDR1 KGHDR, CDR2 SFDVKD.

This clonotype was counted a few times. The chain recombines TRBV5-1 with TRBJ2-4; D might be TRBD1 or TRBD2, each matching 6 bases. Trimming shortened V by 4 bases and J by 8 bases, and 16 bases separated the two germline ends. The V gene's germline CDR1 is SGHRS and CDR2 YFSETQ. This CDR3 contains 14 residues. CDR3 DNA: TGCGCCAGCAGCGAGGGACAAAGGGGGGACATTCAGTACTTC. The encoded protein is CASSEGQRGDIQYF.

The V and J genes are TRBV7-8 and TRBJ1-5; D may be TRBD1 (5 bases). Per the germline V gene, CDR1 is SGHVS and CDR2 is FQNEAQ. The CDR3 is made up of 17 amino acids. Trimming left V 4 bases short and J 3 bases short, with 19 bases between. CDR3 bases: TGTGCCAGCAGCTCACTTGCGGCAGGGCCGCTCAATCAGCCCCAGCATTTT. It translates to CASSSLAAGPLNQPQHF.

The genes are TRBV5-1 and TRBJ2-1; possibly TRBD1 or TRBD2 for D (5 bases each). The CDR3 covers 15 residues. The V end lost 6 bases, the J end lost 2 bases, and 15 bases lay between the germline ends. From germline, CDR1 is SGHRS and CDR2 YFSETQ. The CDR3: CASTLTRGPYNEQFF. The CDR3 DNA is TGCGCCAGCACCTTAACTAGGGGTCCCTACAATGAGCAGTTCTTC.

The table lists this clonotype with a few counts. The V call is TRBV7-6, the J call TRBJ2-1; 10 positions match TRBD2. CDR1 and CDR2 from the germline V gene are SGHVS and FNYEAQ. This CDR3 comprises 15 residues. J gave up 8 bases and V 0 bases, and 4 bases lay outside the gene matches. This CDR3 is CASSLALAGAYEQFF. CDR3 DNA sequence: TGTGCCAGCAGCTTAGCTCTAGCGGGAGCCTATGAGCAGTTCTTC.

The J gene is TRBJ1-2, the V gene TRBV7-2; D is unresolved. The CDR3 is 14 residues long. V was clipped by 1 base and J by 2 bases, with 8 bases between them. Germline V gene lookup returns CDR1 SGHTA and CDR2 FQGNSA. The DNA of the CDR3 is TGTGCCAGCAGCTTAGGGGCAGCCAACTATGGCTACACCTTC. Amino acid sequence: CASSLGAANYGYTF.

This clonotype appeared many times. The chain is built from TRBV12-3 or TRBV12-4 and TRBJ1-1, with 7 nucleotides matching TRBD1. V lost 6 bases to trimming and J lost 2 bases; unmatched junction nucleotides: 9. The CDR3 length is 15 residues. CDR3 DNA: TGTGCCAGCAGCCCCAGACAGGGACGAAACACTGAAGCTTTCTTT. It yields the protein CASSPRQGRNTEAFF.

This sequence joins TRBV11-2 and TRBJ1-2, with a weak D call TRBD1 (6 bases). V was trimmed by 4 bases and J by 0 bases, leaving 15 bases between them. CDR1 is SGHAT, CDR2 FQNNGV, per germline. The CDR3 has 16 amino acids. CDR3 amino acids: CASSSIRTEANYGYTF. The DNA of the CDR3 is TGTGCCAGCAGCTCAATACGGACAGAAGCTAACTATGGCTACACCTTC.

This clonotype was observed a few times. This chain joins TRBV5-1 and TRBJ2-5; D gene uncertain. This CDR3 contains 14 residues. CDR1 and CDR2 from the germline V gene are SGHRS and YFSETQ. Trimming removed 0 bases from V and 5 bases from J, with 11 bases in between. The CDR3 is CASSLGNPGETQYF. Written as DNA, the CDR3 is TGCGCCAGCAGCTTGGGAAACCCCGGTGAGACCCAGTACTTC.

The J gene is TRBJ2-3, the V gene TRBV7-3; D is undetermined. V was pared by 5 bases and J by 4 bases, with 10 bases between. The length of the CDR3 is 13 residues. CDR1 is SGHTA, CDR2 FQGTGA, per germline. The CDR3 sequence is CASSDTAPDTQYF. The CDR3 nucleotides read TGTGCCAGCAGCGATACGGCGCCAGATACGCAGTATTTT.

This clonotype showed up just a few times. The chain has TRBV27 and TRBJ2-4, with a tentative D call TRBD1 (6 bases). Trimming stripped 4 bases from V and 0 bases from J, with 10 bases between. CDR1 and CDR2 from the germline V gene are MNHEY and SMNVEV (reference sequence). There are 15 residues in the CDR3. CDR3 in amino acids: CASSYQGLAKNIQYF. The CDR3 nucleotides are TGTGCCAGCAGTTACCAGGGGCTAGCCAAAAACATTCAGTACTTC.

In this sample, this clonotype turned up a few times. The chain couples TRBV10-2 to TRBJ2-7; 7 nucleotides align to TRBD2. The CDR3 is 11 amino acids. The germline gives CDR1 WSHSY, CDR2 SAAADI. V was clipped by 9 bases and J by 7 bases; unmatched bases: 6. The CDR3 sequence is CASTARGEQYF. The CDR3 region has the DNA TGCGCCAGTACAGCGCGGGGGGAGCAGTACTTC.

This clonotype was seen more than once but under ten times. The chain employs TRBV6-2 or TRBV6-3 and TRBJ2-1; 10 bases line up with TRBD2. The J segment lost 4 bases and the V segment lost 6 bases, leaving 9 bases of the junction unmatched. From germline, CDR1 is MNHEY and CDR2 SVGEGT. The CDR3 is 16 amino acids. The CDR3 DNA is TGTGCCAGCAGCCGGATACTAGCGGGATTATACAATGAGCAGTTCTTC. Encoded protein: CASSRILAGLYNEQFF.

Concerning this clonotype: Here the CDR3 omits its conserved ending phenylalanine or tryptophan, so a read error is the likely source. This chain links TRBV4-2 with TRBJ2-1, with D hard to call. Germline V CDR1 and CDR2: LGHNA, YNFKEQ. CDR3 length: 11 residues. Trimming shortened V by 1 base and J by 9 bases, and 4 bases separated the two germline ends. The CDR3 DNA is TGTGCCAGCAGCCAAGGGGGTGAGCAGTTCTCC. Translated: CASSQGGEQFS.

The chain joins TRBV11-1 to TRBJ2-3, with TRBD2 identical over 9 bases. V lost 1 base and J lost 5; bases outside the gene matches: 7. CDR3 length: 16 residues. CDR1 is SGHAT, CDR2 FQDESV, per germline (reference sequence). CDR3 residues: CASSLEDLAGLDTQYF. Here the CDR3 DNA reads TGTGCCAGCAGCTTAGAAGACCTAGCGGGGCTAGATACGCAGTATTTT.